A single T cell receptor (beta chain) is shown here with its context. These data originate in a study of blood T cell repertoires in COVID-19. Here immunoSEQ multiplex PCR was the method, and the copy in TCRdb shows in-frame clones only, minus some. This table has approximately 310,000 clones, about 89% appearing once. V gave up 8 bases and J gave up 1 base, with 15 bases separating them. The germline V gene encodes CDR1 SEHNR and CDR2 FQNEAQ (reference sequence). The CDR3 contains 14 residues. The sequence came from a man in his sixties who had recovered from COVID-19. The specimen sequenced was PBMCs or T cells enriched from blood (not recorded which). The chain is built from TRBV7-9 and TRBJ2-7; D not resolved. The CDR3 DNA is TGTGCCAGCGCCCAGGTCGCCATATCCTACGAGCAGTACTTC. As protein: CASAQVAISYEQYF.